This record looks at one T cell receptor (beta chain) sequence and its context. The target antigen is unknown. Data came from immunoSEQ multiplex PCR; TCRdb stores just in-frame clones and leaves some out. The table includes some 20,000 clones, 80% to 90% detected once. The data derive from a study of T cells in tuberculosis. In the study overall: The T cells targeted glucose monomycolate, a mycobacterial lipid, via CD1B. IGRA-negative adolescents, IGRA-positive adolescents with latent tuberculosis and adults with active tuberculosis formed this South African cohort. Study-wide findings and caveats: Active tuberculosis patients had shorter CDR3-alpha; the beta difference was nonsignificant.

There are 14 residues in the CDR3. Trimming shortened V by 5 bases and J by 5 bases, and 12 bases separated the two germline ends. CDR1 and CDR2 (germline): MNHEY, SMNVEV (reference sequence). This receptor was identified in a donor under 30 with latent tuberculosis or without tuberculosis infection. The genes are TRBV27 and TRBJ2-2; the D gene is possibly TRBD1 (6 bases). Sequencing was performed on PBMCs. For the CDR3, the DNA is TGTGCCAGCAGTCTATACAGGGAGACCGGGGAGCTGTTTTTT. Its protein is CASSLYRETGELFF.